This TCR beta chain was recorded in a study of T cells in Graves' hyperthyroidism and ophthalmopathy. About the study: At initial diagnosis, before any treatment had begun, peripheral blood was obtained.

Trimming cost V 6 bases and J 8 bases, with 21 bases left between them. The CDR3 extends over 15 amino acids. Germline V gene sequence: CDR1 MDHEN, CDR2 SYDVKM. The CDR3 regions of TCR beta were amplified from RNA transcripts. The primer set for the first-round RT-PCR of the TCR CDR3 was HTBI. Each CDR3 protein is one row after TCRdb ran MiXCR on the multiplex PCR reads. The table has about 400,000 distinct CDR3 sequences, 15% seen once. Clinical symptoms, serum thyroxine and TRAb, thyroid ultrasound and orbital computed tomography were used for the diagnoses. Input material: blood. The V gene is TRBV28, the J gene TRBJ2-3; D could derive from TRBD1 or TRBD2 (5 bases each). This sequence originates from a woman in her twenties or thirties with Graves' hyperthyroidism. CDR3 sequence reads: CASRPGTQGPGTQYF. CDR3 in DNA: TGTGCCAGCAGACCCGGGACCCAGGGACCAGGTACGCAGTATTTT.